One and the same sample provided the 4 T cell receptor beta chains below, sequenced in a study of T cell repertoires in cytomegalovirus infection. TCRdb itself ran the reads through MiXCR, one entry per CDR3 protein. Among around 180,000 distinct CDR3 sequences listed, 28% were seen once. The sample comprised PBMCs. Receptors originate from a human donor in good health (CMV status not recorded). Some clones in this sample may be carry-over from other donors' samples.

This clonotype was detected many times. The gene calls are TRBV2 and TRBJ2-5, with 12 bases that match TRBD2. This CDR3 has 16 residues. The germline V gene encodes CDR1 SNHLY and CDR2 FYNNEI. Losses at the gene ends were 4 bases for V and 5 bases for J; bases not matched to a gene: 8. The DNA for the CDR3 is TGTGCCAGCAGTGGACTAGCGGGAGACTTAACGGAGACCCAGTACTTC. It codes for CASSGLAGDLTETQYF.

This clonotype was counted only a few times. Relative to the germline gene, one junction end is altered; a read error may explain this. The V gene is TRBV6-2 or TRBV6-3, the J gene TRBJ2-3; weak D call: TRBD1 (6 bases). The germline V gene encodes CDR1 MNHEY and CDR2 SVGEGT. The CDR3 is made up of 15 amino acids. In nucleotides, the CDR3 is TGTGCCAGCAGCCGGGACATCTCTAGCACAGATGCGCAGTATTTT. This translates into CASSRDISSTDAQYF.

This clonotype has only a few counts. The chain is built from TRBV6-2 or TRBV6-3 and TRBJ1-5; 7 positions agree with TRBD1. The V gene's germline CDR1 is MNHEY and CDR2 SVGEGT. With 0 bases clipped from V and 3 bases from J, the junction kept 5 bases outside the gene matches. The CDR3 totals 16 residues. DNA for the CDR3: TGTGCCAGCAGTTACTCTGGCAGGGGGATCAATCAGCCCCAGCATTTT. Residues: CASSYSGRGINQPQHF.

This clonotype was recorded at least ten times. This sequence joins TRBV7-9 and TRBJ1-2, with D unclear. In germline, CDR1 is SEHNR, CDR2 FQNEAQ (reference sequence). The CDR3 totals 12 residues. The V and J ends lost 1 base and 4 bases respectively, with 4 bases between them. This CDR3 reads CASSLDPYGYTF. The CDR3 DNA follows: TGTGCCAGCAGCTTAGATCCCTATGGCTACACCTTC.